The TCR beta chain under discussion was sequenced for a study of blood T cell repertoires in COVID-19. Overall study context: Samples taken during acute and convalescent COVID-19 were collected in the United States, Italy and Spain. T cells, B-cell-depleted T cells, or PBMCs provided the cDNA or gDNA that served as material.

Assay: immunoSEQ multiplex PCR; the TCRdb copy retains only in-frame clones and omits some. The repertoire consists of 350,000 or so clones, with 87% occurring once and the leading ten covering about 10%. Seattle patients were enrolled while actively infected and followed longitudinally. The CDR3 spans 13 residues. V lost 0 bases and J lost 2, with 5 bases in between. Germline V gene lookup returns CDR1 SGHRS and CDR2 YFSETQ. The specimen was peripheral blood. J is TRBJ2-5 and V is TRBV5-1; D is unclear. The sequence was collected from a woman aged 25 to 39 with COVID-19, enrolled during active disease. The CDR3 is CASSLGQQETQYF. CDR3 coding DNA: TGCGCCAGCAGCTTGGGCCAGCAAGAGACCCAGTACTTC.